The entry below gives a single T cell receptor (beta chain) sequence along with its context. Its antigen is currently unknown. These data belong to a study of blood T cells in healthy people across ages. Study information: Through template switching, about one barcoded beta molecule was captured per two T cells, as measured in model experiments. The study's findings and limits: Roughly linear declines in TCR beta diversity per million T cells occurred with age. Investigators viewed diversity estimates from one million T cells as underestimates, the study reported.

A sample-barcoded 5' primer and a J-beta primer mix were used in a second PCR of roughly 7 to 12 cycles. Every molecule of cDNA carried a tag from a template-switch adaptor with 12 random nucleotides. A single record per CDR3 protein comes from TCRdb applying MiXCR to the 5' RACE reads. Among about 730,000 distinct CDR3 sequences listed, 35% to 45% were seen once. The CDR3 length is 13 residues. The V and J ends lost 3 bases and 2 bases respectively, with 7 bases between them. The germline V gene has CDR1 DFQATT and CDR2 SNEGSKA (reference sequence). The gene calls are TRBV20-1 and TRBJ2-2; maybe TRBD2 (6 bases). The clonotype comes from a woman aged 55-69 years in good health. The sequenced sample consisted of blood. Written as DNA, the CDR3 is TGCAGTGCTAGCGGGGGTAACACCGGGGAGCTGTTTTTT. It translates to CSASGGNTGELFF.